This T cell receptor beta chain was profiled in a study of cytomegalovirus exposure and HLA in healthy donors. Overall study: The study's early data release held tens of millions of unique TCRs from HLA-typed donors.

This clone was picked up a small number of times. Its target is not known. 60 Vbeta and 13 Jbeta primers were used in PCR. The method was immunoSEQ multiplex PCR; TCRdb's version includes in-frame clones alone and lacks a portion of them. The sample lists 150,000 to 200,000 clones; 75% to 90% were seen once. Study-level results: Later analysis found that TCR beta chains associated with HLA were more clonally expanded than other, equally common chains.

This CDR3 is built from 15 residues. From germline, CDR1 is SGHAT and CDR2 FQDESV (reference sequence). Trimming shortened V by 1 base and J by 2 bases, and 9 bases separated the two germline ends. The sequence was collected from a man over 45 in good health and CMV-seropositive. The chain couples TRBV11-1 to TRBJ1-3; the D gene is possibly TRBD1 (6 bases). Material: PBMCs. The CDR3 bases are TGTGCCAGCAGCTTAGAAGGGGGAACTGGAAACACCATATATTTT. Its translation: CASSLEGGTGNTIYF.